This T cell receptor beta chain was documented in a study of T-cell memory formation after mild COVID-19. TCRdb recomputed calls from the 5' RACE reads with MiXCR, one row per CDR3 protein. The repertoire consists of 120,000 to 150,000 distinct CDR3 sequences, with under 7% occurring once and the leading ten covering more than 2%. The CDR3 length is 13 residues. Germline CDR1 is SQVTM and CDR2 is ANQGSEA. After removal of 5 bases from V and 0 bases from J, the junction contained 3 bases not matched to a gene. Input material: PBMCs or a T cell subset sorted from them (not recorded which). The receptor's source is an adult woman who had mild COVID-19 (a few samples of this study predate the infection). Cell type and time point are not known. The chain employs TRBV29-1 and TRBJ2-7; 8 bases line up with TRBD1. CDR3 DNA: TGCAGCGTTTCGACAGGGGTCTCCTACGAGCAGTACTTC. Protein sequence: CSVSTGVSYEQYF.